Below are 6 T cell receptor beta chains sequenced from a single sample in a study of cytomegalovirus exposure and HLA in healthy donors. 60 Vbeta and 13 Jbeta primers were used in PCR. The protocol was immunoSEQ multiplex PCR, while the TCRdb copy is restricted to in-frame clones and leaves out a portion. Of fewer than 200,000 clones in the sample, 70% to 80% are singletons; the top ten hold around an eighth. The sample was PBMCs. All receptors come from a woman in her thirties in good health and CMV-seropositive.

This sequence joins TRBV28 and TRBJ1-1, with 11 bases that match TRBD1. After removal of 5 bases from V and 6 bases from J, the junction contained 8 bases not matched to a gene. Germline CDR1 MDHEN, CDR2 SYDVKM. This CDR3 region has 15 residues. CDR3 DNA sequence: TGTGCCAGCAGTAGAGGGACAGGGGGAAAATCTGAAGCTTTCTTT. Amino acid sequence: CASSRGTGGKSEAFF.

The rearrangement joins TRBV30 to TRBJ2-1; a possible D gene is TRBD2 (5 bases). The CDR3 has 12 residues. V was trimmed by 0 bases and J by 5 bases, leaving 5 bases between them. CDR1 GTSNPN and CDR2 SVGIG come from the germline V gene (reference sequence). CDR3 DNA sequence: TGTGCCTGGAGTGTGAGGGACAATGAGCAGTTCTTC. Translated: CAWSVRDNEQFF.

The sample holds a few counts of this clone. The rearrangement uses TRBV5-1 and TRBJ1-1, with D unclear. The CDR3 has 14 residues. The V gene lost 2 bases and the J gene lost 0 bases, with 8 bases spanning the gap. Germline V lookup: CDR1 SGHRS, CDR2 YFSETQ. The CDR3 nucleotides read TGCGCCAGCAGCTTTGGGAGCATGAACACTGAAGCTTTCTTT. Translation gives CASSFGSMNTEAFF.

This clone was counted only a few times. This rearrangement joins TRBV10-3 to TRBJ1-2; D is perhaps TRBD1 (6 bases). The CDR3 is 13 residues long. In germline, CDR1 is ENHRY, CDR2 SYGVKD. Trimming stripped 5 bases from V and 3 bases from J, with 10 bases between. CDR3 in DNA: TGTGCCATCAGTTGGGACACGGACTATGGCTACACCTTC. Translating gives CAISWDTDYGYTF.

The genes are TRBV5-1 and TRBJ2-7, with 8 bases that match TRBD1. This CDR3 has 14 amino acids. V lost 2 bases to trimming and J lost 1 base; unmatched junction nucleotides: 2. Germline-derived CDR1 and CDR2 are SGHRS and YFSETQ. CDR3 DNA: TGCGCCAGCAGCTTCGGACAGGGATCCTACGAGCAGTACTTC. Its translation is CASSFGQGSYEQYF.

The V and J genes are TRBV2 and TRBJ2-5; the D gene is possibly TRBD2 (6 bases). The CDR3 spans 13 residues. Trimming removed 3 bases from V and 2 bases from J, with 7 bases in between. Germline CDR1 reads SNHLY; CDR2 reads FYNNEI. CDR3 sequence reads: CASSEGTQETQYF. DNA for the CDR3: TGTGCCAGCAGTGAGGGGACTCAAGAGACCCAGTACTTC.